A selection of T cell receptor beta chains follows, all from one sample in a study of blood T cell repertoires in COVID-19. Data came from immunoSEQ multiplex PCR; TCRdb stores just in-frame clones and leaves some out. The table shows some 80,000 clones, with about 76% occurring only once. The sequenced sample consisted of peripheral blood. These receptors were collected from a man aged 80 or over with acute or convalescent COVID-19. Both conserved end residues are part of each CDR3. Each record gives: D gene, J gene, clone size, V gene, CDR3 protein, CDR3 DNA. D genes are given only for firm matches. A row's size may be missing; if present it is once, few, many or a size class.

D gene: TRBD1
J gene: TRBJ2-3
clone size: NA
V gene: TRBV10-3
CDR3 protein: CAISERLGQSPDTDTQYF
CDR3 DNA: TGTGCCATCAGTGAGCGACTGGGACAGTCACCTGACACAGATACGCAGTATTTT

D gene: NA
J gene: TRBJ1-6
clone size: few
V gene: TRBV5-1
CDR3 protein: CASSLDRAYSPLHF
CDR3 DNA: TGCGCCAGCAGCTTGGACAGGGCTTATTCACCCCTCCACTTT

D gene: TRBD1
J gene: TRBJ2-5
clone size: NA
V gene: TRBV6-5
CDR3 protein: CASSRRRGQETQYF
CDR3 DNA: TGTGCCAGCAGCCGACGAAGGGGGCAGGAGACCCAGTACTTC

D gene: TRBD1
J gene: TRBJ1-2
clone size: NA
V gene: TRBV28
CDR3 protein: CASSLSGQGYGYTF
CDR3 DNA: TGTGCCAGCAGTTTATCGGGACAGGGCTATGGCTACACCTTC

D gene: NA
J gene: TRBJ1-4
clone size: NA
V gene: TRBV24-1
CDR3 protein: CATSDRIMGHQGTNEKLFF
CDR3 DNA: TGTGCCACCAGTGATCGTATTATGGGACACCAGGGGACTAATGAAAAACTGTTTTTT

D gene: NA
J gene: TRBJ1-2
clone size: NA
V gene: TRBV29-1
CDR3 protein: CSVGSGNGYTF
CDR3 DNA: TGCAGCGTTGGCTCGGGAAATGGCTACACCTTC

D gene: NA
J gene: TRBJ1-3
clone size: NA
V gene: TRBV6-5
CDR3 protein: CASRQGVGNTIYF
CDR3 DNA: TGTGCCAGCAGACAGGGTGTTGGAAACACCATATATTTT

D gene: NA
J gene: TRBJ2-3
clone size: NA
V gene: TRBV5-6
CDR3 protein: CASSLAGITDTQYF
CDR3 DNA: TGTGCCAGCAGCTTGGCAGGAATCACAGATACGCAGTATTTT

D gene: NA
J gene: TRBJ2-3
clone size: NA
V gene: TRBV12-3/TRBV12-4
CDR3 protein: CASSFYRDTQYF
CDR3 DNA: TGTGCCAGCAGTTTTTACAGGGATACGCAGTATTTT

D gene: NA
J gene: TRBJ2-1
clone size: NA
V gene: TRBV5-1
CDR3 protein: CASSLGTGTNYNEQFF
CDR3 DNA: TGCGCCAGCAGCTTGGGGACCGGGACAAACTACAATGAGCAGTTCTTC

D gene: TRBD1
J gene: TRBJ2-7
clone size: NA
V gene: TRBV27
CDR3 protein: CASTPGQGVYEQYF
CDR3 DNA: TGTGCCAGCACTCCGGGACAGGGGGTCTACGAGCAGTACTTC

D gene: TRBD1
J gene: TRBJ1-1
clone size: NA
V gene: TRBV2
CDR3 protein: CASSQEVTGSTEAFF
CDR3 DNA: TGTGCCAGCAGTCAGGAAGTGACAGGGAGCACTGAAGCTTTCTTT

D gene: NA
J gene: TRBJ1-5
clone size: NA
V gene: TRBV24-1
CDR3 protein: CATSDSGSQPQHF
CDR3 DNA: TGTGCCACCAGTGACTCAGGGTCCCAGCCCCAGCATTTT

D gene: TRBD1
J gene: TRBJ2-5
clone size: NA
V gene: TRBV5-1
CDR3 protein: CASSLGTGAGETQYF
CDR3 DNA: TGCGCCAGCAGCCTGGGGACAGGGGCGGGGGAGACCCAGTACTTC

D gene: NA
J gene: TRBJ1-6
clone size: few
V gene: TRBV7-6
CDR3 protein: CASSLAGGNGHNSPLHF
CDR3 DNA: TGTGCCAGCAGCTTAGCGGGGGGAAATGGTCATAATTCACCCCTCCACTTT

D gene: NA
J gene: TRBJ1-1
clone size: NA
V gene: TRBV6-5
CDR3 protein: CASRGLQASNTEAFF
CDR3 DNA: TGTGCCAGCAGGGGATTACAGGCGTCGAACACTGAAGCTTTCTTT

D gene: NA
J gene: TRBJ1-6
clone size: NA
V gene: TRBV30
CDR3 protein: CAWSKGLRAEPLHF
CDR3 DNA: TGTGCCTGGAGTAAGGGACTCCGCGCCGAGCCCCTCCACTTT

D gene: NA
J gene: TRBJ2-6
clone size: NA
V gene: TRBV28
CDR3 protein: CASSPTFQSGANVLTF
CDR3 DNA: TGTGCCAGCAGTCCCACGTTCCAGTCCGGGGCCAACGTCCTGACTTTC

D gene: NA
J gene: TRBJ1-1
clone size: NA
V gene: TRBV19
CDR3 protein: CASRPLRVGTEAFF
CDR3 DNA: TGTGCCAGTAGGCCTTTACGGGTGGGCACTGAAGCTTTCTTT

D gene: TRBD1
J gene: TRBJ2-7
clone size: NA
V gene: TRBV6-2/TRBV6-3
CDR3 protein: CASSYTDRGPYEQYF
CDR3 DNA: TGTGCCAGCAGTTACACGGACAGGGGACCCTACGAGCAGTACTTC

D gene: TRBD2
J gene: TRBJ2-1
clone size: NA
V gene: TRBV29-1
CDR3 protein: CSVLTGGAYNEQFF
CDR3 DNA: TGCAGCGTTCTGACGGGAGGGGCCTACAATGAGCAGTTCTTC

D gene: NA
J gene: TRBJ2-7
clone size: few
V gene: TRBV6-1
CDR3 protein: CASSENPRSSYEQYF
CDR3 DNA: TGTGCCAGCAGTGAAAACCCTCGGAGCTCCTACGAGCAGTACTTC

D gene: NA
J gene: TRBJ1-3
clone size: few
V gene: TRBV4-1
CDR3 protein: CASSQAGSGNTIYF
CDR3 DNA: TGCGCCAGCAGCCAAGCAGGGTCCGGAAACACCATATATTTT

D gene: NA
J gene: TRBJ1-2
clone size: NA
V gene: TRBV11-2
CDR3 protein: CASSTQPRGRWPYGYTF
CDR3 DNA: TGTGCCAGCAGCACACAGCCCAGGGGACGATGGCCTTATGGCTACACCTTC

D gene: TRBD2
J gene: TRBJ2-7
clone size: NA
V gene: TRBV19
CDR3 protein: CASSIETSGEQYF
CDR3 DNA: TGTGCCAGTAGTATAGAGACTAGCGGCGAGCAGTACTTC

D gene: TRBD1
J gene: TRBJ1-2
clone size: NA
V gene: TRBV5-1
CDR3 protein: CASSLAEGQGDGYTF
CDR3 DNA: TGCGCCAGCAGCTTGGCCGAGGGACAGGGCGATGGCTACACCTTC

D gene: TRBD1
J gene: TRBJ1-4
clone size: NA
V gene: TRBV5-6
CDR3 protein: CASSFSGQGGEKLFF
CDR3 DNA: TGTGCCAGCAGCTTTTCGGGACAGGGAGGTGAAAAACTGTTTTTT

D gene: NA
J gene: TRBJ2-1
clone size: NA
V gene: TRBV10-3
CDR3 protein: CAISNLGGERNEQFF
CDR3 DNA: TGTGCCATCTCCAATTTAGGGGGAGAACGCAATGAGCAGTTCTTC

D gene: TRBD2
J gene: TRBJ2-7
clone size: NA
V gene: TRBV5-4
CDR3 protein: CASSFGGVGEQYF
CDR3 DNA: TGTGCCAGCAGCTTCGGGGGGGTAGGAGAGCAGTACTTC

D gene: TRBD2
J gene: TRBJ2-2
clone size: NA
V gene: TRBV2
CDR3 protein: CASSGAGGNTGELFF
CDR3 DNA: TGTGCCAGCAGTGGAGCGGGAGGGAACACCGGGGAGCTGTTTTTT

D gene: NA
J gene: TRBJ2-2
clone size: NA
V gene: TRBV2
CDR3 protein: CAHRRDAGELFF
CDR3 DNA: TGTGCCCACAGGAGGGACGCCGGGGAGCTGTTTTTT

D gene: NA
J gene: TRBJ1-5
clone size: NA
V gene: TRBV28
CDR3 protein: CASSSGESNQPQHF
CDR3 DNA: TGTGCCAGCAGTTCAGGGGAAAGCAATCAGCCCCAGCATTTT

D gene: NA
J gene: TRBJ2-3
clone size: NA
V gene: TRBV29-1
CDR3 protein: CSVITGINTQYF
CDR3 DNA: TGCAGCGTCATAACAGGGATTAATACGCAGTATTTT

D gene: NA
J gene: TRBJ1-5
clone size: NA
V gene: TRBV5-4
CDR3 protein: CASSVGGLTPGPQHF
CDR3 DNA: TGTGCCAGCAGCGTCGGGGGGCTAACCCCGGGGCCCCAGCATTTT

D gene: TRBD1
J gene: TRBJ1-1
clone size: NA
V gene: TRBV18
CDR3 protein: CASSGGQGAFEAFF
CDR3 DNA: TGTGCCAGCTCAGGAGGACAGGGGGCTTTTGAAGCTTTCTTT

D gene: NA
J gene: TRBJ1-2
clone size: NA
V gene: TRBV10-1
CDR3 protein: CATGRDHYGYTF
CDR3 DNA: TGCGCGACCGGCAGGGATCACTATGGCTACACCTTC

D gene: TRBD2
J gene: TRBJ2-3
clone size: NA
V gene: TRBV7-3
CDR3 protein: CASSAREGVLDTQYF
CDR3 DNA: TGTGCCAGCAGCGCTAGGGAGGGAGTACTAGATACGCAGTATTTT

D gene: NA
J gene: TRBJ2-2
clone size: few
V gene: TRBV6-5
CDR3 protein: CASGRRNTGELFF
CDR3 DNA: TGTGCCAGCGGGCGTCGGAACACCGGGGAGCTGTTTTTT